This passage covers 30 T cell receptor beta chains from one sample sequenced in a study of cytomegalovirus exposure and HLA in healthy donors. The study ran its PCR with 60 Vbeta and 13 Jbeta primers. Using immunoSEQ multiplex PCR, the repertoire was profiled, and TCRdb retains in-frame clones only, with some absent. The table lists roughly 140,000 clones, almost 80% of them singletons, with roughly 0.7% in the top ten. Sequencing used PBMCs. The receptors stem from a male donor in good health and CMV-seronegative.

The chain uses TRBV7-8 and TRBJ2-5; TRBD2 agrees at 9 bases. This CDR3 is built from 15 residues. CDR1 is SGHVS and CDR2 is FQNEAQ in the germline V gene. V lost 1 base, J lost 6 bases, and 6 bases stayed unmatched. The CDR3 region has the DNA TGTGCCAGCAGCTTAGATGGCGGGGGGGCAAAGACCCAGTACTTC. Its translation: CASSLDGGGAKTQYF.

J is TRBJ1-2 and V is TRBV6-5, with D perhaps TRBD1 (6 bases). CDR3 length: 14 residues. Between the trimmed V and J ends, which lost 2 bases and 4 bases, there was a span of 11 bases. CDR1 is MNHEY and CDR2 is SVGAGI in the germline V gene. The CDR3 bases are TGTGCCAGCAGTTACCTTCTGGACAGCTATGGCTACACCTTC. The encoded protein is CASSYLLDSYGYTF.

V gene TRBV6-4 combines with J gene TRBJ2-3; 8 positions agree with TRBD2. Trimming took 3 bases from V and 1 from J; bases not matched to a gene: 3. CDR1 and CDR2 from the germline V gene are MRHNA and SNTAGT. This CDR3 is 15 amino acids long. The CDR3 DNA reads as TGTGCCAGCAGTGAAAAAGCGGGGGGCACAGATACGCAGTATTTT. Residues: CASSEKAGGTDTQYF.

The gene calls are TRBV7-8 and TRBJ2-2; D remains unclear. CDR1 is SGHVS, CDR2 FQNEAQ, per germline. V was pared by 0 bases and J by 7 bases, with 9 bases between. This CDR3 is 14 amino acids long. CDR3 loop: CASSLALSGGELFF. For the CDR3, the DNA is TGTGCCAGCAGCTTAGCACTATCGGGCGGGGAGCTGTTTTTT.

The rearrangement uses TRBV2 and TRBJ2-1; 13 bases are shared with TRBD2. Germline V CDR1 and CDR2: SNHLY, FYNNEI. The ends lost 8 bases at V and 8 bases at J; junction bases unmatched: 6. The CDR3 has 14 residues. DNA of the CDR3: TGTGCCAGCGGGGGGACTAGCGGGGCGTATGAGCAGTTCTTC. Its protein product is CASGGTSGAYEQFF.

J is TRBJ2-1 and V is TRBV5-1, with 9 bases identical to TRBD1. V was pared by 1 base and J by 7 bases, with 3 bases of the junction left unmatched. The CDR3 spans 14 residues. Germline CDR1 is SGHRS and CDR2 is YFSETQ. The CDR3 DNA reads TGCGCCAGCAGCTTGTACAGGGGGCTAAATGAGCAGTTCTTC. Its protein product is CASSLYRGLNEQFF.

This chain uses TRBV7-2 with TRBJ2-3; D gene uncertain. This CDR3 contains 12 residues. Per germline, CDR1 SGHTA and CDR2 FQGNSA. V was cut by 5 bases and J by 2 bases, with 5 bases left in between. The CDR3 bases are TGTGCCAGCAGCCCTAACACAGATACGCAGTATTTT. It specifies CASSPNTDTQYF.

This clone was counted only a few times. CDR3 coding DNA: TGCAGTGCTAGGGTGAGAGGAAAACTGTTTTTT. It yields the protein CSARVRGKLFF. This rearrangement joins TRBV20-1 to TRBJ1-4, with D hard to call. V was clipped by 3 bases and J by 10 bases, with 9 bases between them. From germline, CDR1 is DFQATT and CDR2 SNEGSKA (reference sequence). This CDR3 has 11 residues.

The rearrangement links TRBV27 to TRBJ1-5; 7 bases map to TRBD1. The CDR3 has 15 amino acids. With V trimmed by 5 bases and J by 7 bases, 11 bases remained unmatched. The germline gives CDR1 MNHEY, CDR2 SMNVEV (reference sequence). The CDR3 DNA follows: TGTGCCAGCAGTCCGACAGGGTTGGGGGCCCAGCCCCAGCATTTT. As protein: CASSPTGLGAQPQHF.

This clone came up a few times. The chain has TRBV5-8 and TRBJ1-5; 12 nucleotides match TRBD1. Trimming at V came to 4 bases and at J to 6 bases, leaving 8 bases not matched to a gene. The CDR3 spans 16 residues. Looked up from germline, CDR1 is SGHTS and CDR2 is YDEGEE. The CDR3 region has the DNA TGTGCCAGCAGCCGCCGGGACAGGGGGCCTGGTCAGCCCCAGCATTTT. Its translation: CASSRRDRGPGQPQHF.

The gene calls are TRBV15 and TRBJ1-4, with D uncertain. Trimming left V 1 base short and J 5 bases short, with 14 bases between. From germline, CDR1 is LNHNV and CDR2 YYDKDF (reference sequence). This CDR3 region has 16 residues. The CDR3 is CATSRVAGIPNEKLFF. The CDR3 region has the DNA TGTGCCACCAGCAGAGTGGCGGGGATACCGAATGAAAAACTGTTTTTT.

The CDR3 sequence is CASSQVQGGMNTEAFF. CDR3 DNA: TGTGCCAGCAGCCAAGTGCAGGGGGGCATGAACACTGAAGCTTTCTTT. This chain uses TRBV14 with TRBJ1-1; TRBD1 aligns across 7 bases. The CDR3 runs to 16 residues. The V segment lost 1 base and the J segment 0 bases; nucleotides outside the gene matches: 5. Germline V gives CDR1 SGHDN, CDR2 FVKESK.

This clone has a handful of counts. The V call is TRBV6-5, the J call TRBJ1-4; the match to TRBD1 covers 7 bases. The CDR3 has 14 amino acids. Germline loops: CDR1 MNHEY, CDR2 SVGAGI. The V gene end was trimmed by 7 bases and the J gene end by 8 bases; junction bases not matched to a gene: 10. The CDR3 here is CASTDRQGYEKLFF. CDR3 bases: TGTGCCAGCACTGACAGACAGGGCTACGAAAAACTGTTTTTT.

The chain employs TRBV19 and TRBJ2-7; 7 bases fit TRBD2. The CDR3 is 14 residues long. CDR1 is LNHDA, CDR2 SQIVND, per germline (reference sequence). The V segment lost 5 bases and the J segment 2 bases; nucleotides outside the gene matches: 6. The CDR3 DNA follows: TGTGCCAGTAGTCCTGAAGCGGGACCCTACGAGCAGTACTTC. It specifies CASSPEAGPYEQYF.

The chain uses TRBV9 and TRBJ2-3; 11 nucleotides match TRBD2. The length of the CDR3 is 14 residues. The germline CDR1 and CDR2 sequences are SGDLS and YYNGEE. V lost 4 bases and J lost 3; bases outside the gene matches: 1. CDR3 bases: TGTGCCAGCAGCACTAGCGGGAGAACAGATACGCAGTATTTT. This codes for CASSTSGRTDTQYF.

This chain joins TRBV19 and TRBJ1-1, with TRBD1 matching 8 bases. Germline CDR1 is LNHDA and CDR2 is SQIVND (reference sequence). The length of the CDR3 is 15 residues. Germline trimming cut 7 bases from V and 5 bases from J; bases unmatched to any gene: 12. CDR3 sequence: CASMYADRGNTEAFF. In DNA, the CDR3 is TGTGCCAGTATGTATGCCGACAGGGGCAATACTGAAGCTTTCTTT.

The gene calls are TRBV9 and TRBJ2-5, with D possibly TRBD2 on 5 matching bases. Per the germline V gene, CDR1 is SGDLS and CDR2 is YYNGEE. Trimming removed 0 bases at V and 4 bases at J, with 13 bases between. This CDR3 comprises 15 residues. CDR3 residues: CASSVGGVRGETQYF. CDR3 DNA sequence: TGTGCCAGCAGCGTAGGTGGGGTTCGGGGAGAGACCCAGTACTTC.

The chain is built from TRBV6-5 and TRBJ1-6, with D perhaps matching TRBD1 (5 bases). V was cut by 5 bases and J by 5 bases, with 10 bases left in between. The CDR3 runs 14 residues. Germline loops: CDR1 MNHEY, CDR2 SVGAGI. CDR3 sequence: CASSPGFHNSPLHF. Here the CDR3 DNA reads TGTGCCAGCAGTCCAGGGTTCCATAATTCACCCCTCCACTTT.

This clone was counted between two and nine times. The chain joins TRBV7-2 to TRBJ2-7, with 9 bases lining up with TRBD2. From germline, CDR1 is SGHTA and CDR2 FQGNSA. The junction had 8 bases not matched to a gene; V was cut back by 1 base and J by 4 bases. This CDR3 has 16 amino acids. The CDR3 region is CASSLDGAAGGYEQYF. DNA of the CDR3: TGTGCCAGCAGCTTAGACGGCGCAGCGGGGGGTTACGAGCAGTACTTC.

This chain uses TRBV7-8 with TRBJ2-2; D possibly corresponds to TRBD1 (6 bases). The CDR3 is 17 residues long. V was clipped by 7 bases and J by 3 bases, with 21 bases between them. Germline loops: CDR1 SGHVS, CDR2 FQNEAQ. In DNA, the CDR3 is TGTGCCAGCACACCCCGGTGGGCAGGGGTAGACACCGGGGAGCTGTTTTTT. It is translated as CASTPRWAGVDTGELFF.

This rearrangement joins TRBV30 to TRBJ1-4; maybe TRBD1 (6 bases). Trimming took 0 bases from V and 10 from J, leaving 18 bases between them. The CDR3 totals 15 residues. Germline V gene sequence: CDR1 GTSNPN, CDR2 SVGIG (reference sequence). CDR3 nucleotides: TGTGCCTGGAGTGTAGGGGCCTCGACAGGCCGAAAACTGTTTTTT. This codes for CAWSVGASTGRKLFF.

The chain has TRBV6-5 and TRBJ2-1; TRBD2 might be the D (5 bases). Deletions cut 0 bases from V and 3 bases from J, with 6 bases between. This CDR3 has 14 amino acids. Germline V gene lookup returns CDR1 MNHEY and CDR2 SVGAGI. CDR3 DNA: TGTGCCAGCAGTTACTCTCGGGACTACAATGAGCAGTTCTTC. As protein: CASSYSRDYNEQFF.

The CDR3 nucleotides are TGTGCCAAAAGCGGGTGGGGCTCACCCCTCCACTTT. As protein: CAKSGWGSPLHF. This chain uses TRBV21-1 with TRBJ1-6. TRBV21-1 is annotated as a pseudogene. The CDR3 spans 12 residues.

CDR3 sequence reads: CASSLGQGGLLETQYF. The CDR3 region has the DNA TGTGCCAGCAGCTTGGGACAGGGTGGTTTGTTGGAGACCCAGTACTTC. The rearrangement links TRBV5-6 to TRBJ2-5, with 7 positions matching TRBD1. The V gene end was trimmed by 0 bases and the J gene end by 5 bases; junction bases not matched to a gene: 10. CDR1 is SGHDT, CDR2 YYEEEE, per germline. The CDR3 loop spans 16 amino acids.

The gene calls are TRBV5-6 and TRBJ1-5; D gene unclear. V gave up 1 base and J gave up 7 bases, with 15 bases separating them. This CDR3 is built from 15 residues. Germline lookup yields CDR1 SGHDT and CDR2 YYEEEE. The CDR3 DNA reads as TGTGCCAGCAGCTTGCTATCGGGTGAAGGACAGCCCCAGCATTTT. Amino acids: CASSLLSGEGQPQHF.

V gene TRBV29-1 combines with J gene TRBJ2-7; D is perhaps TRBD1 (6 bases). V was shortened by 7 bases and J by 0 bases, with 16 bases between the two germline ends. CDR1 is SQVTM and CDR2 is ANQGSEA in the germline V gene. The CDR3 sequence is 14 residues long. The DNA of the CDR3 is TGCAGCGAGGAAGGGGGTTATTCCTCCTACGAGCAGTACTTC. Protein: CSEEGGYSSYEQYF.

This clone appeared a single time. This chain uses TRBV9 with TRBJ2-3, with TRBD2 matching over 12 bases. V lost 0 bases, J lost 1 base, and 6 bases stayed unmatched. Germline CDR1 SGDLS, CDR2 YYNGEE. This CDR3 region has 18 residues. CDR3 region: CASSVEPRTSGGTDTQYF. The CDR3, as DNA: TGTGCCAGCAGCGTAGAACCCCGGACTAGCGGGGGCACAGATACGCAGTATTTT.

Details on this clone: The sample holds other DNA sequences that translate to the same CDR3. For the CDR3, the DNA is TGTGCCAGCTCACCCCTCAGCTCCTACGAGCAGTACTTC. It codes for CASSPLSSYEQYF. V gene TRBV18 combines with J gene TRBJ2-7; D is unclear. This CDR3 has 13 residues. Germline-derived CDR1 and CDR2 are KGHSH and LQKENI. With 3 bases removed from V and 0 bases from J, the gap between germline ends came to 6 bases. The full variable domain, completed using reference TRBV18 and TRBJ2-7, is NAGVMQNPRHLVRRRGQEARLRCSPMKGHSHVYWYRQLPEEGLKFMVYLQKENIIDESGMPKERFSAEFPKEGPSILRIQQVVRGDSAAYFCASSPLSSYEQYFGPGTRLTVT.

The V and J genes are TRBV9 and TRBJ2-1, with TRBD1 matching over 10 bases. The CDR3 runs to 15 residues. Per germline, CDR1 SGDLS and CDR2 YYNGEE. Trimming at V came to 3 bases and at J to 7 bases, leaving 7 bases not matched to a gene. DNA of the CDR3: TGTGCCAGCAGCGGGGACAGGGGAAGAGAAAATGAGCAGTTCTTC. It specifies CASSGDRGRENEQFF.

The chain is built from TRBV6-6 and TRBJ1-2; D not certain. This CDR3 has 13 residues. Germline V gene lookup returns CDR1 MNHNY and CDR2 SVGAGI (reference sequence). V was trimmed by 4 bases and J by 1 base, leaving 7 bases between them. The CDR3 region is CASSWSGNYGYTF. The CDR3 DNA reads TGTGCCAGCAGTTGGAGTGGTAACTATGGCTACACCTTC.